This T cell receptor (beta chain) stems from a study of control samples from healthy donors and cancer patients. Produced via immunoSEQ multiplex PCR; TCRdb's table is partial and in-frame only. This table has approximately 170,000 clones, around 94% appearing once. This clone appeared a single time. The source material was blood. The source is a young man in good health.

CDR3 DNA sequence: TGTGCCAGCAGCTACGAGGGGGGGATGAACAATCAGCCCCAGCATTTT. It encodes CASSYEGGMNNQPQHF. The rearrangement links TRBV6-6 to TRBJ1-5, with D perhaps matching TRBD1 (6 bases). CDR1 is MNHNY, CDR2 SVGAGI, per germline (reference sequence). The ends were cut back, 6 bases at V and 3 bases at J, with 18 bases in the middle. The CDR3 has 16 residues.